The next 16 T cell receptor beta chains were all read from a single sample in a study of control samples from healthy donors and cancer patients. Profiled with immunoSEQ multiplex PCR; TCRdb holds only in-frame clones, not every one. The sample has approximately 170,000 clones, 75% to 95% seen once. The specimen sequenced was blood. These receptors all come from a woman aged 30 to 39 in good health.

This clone is a singleton in its sample. The chain uses TRBV12-5 and TRBJ2-1, with a possible D match to TRBD1 (6 bases). This CDR3 contains 15 residues. V dropped 2 bases and J dropped 4 bases, with 12 bases sitting between them. In germline, CDR1 is LGHNT, CDR2 FRNRAP. The CDR3 spells CASGLFGTKYNEQFF. In nucleotides, the CDR3 is TGTGCTAGTGGTTTGTTCGGGACAAAGTACAATGAGCAGTTCTTC.

This chain links TRBV27 with TRBJ1-6; D gene ambiguous. The CDR3 extends over 16 amino acids. Trimming removed 2 bases at V and 0 bases at J, with 8 bases between. Germline CDR1 reads MNHEY; CDR2 reads SMNVEV (reference sequence). This chain's CDR3 is CASSLKPASYNSPLHF. In DNA form, the CDR3 reads TGTGCCAGCAGTTTAAAGCCAGCCTCCTATAATTCACCCCTCCACTTT.

This chain connects TRBV5-5 to TRBJ2-4; D possibly uses TRBD1 or TRBD2 (5 bases each). The CDR3 has 14 amino acids. V was pared by 0 bases and J by 9 bases, with 13 bases between. Germline V gives CDR1 SGHKS, CDR2 YYEKEE (reference sequence). This CDR3 is CASSLEAGSGIQYF. DNA for the CDR3: TGTGCCAGCAGCTTGGAGGCAGGGAGTGGCATTCAGTACTTC.

Details on this clone: This sample also contains other DNA sequences that code for the same CDR3. The CDR3 bases are TGTGCCAGCAGTTTTGGTAGCAATCAGCCCCAGCATTTT. Residues: CASSFGSNQPQHF. The rearrangement joins TRBV28 to TRBJ1-5; D unresolved. V was clipped by 3 bases and J by 0 bases, with 3 bases between them. Germline V gene lookup returns CDR1 MDHEN and CDR2 SYDVKM. This CDR3 is 13 amino acids long.

The chain combines TRBV5-1 with TRBJ1-1; D might be TRBD1 (6 bases). The CDR3 is 15 amino acids. With 4 bases removed from V and 3 bases from J, the gap between germline ends came to 16 bases. The V gene's germline CDR1 is SGHRS and CDR2 YFSETQ. For the CDR3, the DNA is TGCGCCAGCAGCGCCAGGGGCGGGGGGGACACTGAAGCTTTCTTT. Translating it yields CASSARGGGDTEAFF.

This clone was recorded once. The chain links TRBV2 to TRBJ1-4; D is perhaps TRBD1 (6 bases). V was pared by 2 bases and J by 7 bases, with 14 bases between. The CDR3 sequence is 15 residues long. Germline CDR1 and CDR2: SNHLY and FYNNEI. CDR3 nucleotides: TGTGCCAGCAGTGAAATAAGGGGGTCCGGTGAAAAACTGTTTTTT. This gives the protein CASSEIRGSGEKLFF.

The chain links TRBV7-6 to TRBJ2-7, with 12 bases aligning to TRBD2. Germline trimming cut 1 base from V and 7 bases from J; bases unmatched to any gene: 8. CDR1 SGHVS and CDR2 FNYEAQ come from the germline V gene. The CDR3 contains 16 residues. The CDR3 protein is CASSLVWTSGIEEQYF. The CDR3, as DNA: TGTGCCAGCAGCTTAGTCTGGACTAGCGGGATTGAAGAGCAGTACTTC.

Of note for this clone: Additional DNA sequences in this sample encode the identical CDR3. The chain carries TRBV9 and TRBJ2-5; 7 nucleotides align to TRBD2. Germline V gives CDR1 SGDLS, CDR2 YYNGEE. The CDR3 is made up of 14 amino acids. The junction had 1 base not matched to a gene; V was cut back by 0 bases and J by 2 bases. The CDR3 DNA reads as TGTGCCAGCAGCGTAGCGGGAGGACAAGAGACCCAGTACTTC. Its protein is CASSVAGGQETQYF.

CDR3 in DNA: TGTGCCAGCAGTGAGGACTATGGCTACACCTTC. Translation gives CASSEDYGYTF. The chain joins TRBV2 to TRBJ1-2; D unclear. Looked up from germline, CDR1 is SNHLY and CDR2 is FYNNEI. V was trimmed by 3 bases and J by 3 bases, leaving 2 bases between them. The CDR3 runs 11 residues.

The V gene is TRBV29-1, the J gene TRBJ1-4; 9 nucleotides align to TRBD1. The CDR3 has 13 residues. The V gene end was trimmed by 7 bases and the J gene end by 7 bases; junction bases not matched to a gene: 7. CDR1 is SQVTM and CDR2 is ANQGSEA in the germline V gene. The CDR3 DNA reads TGCAGCGCCCGGACAGGGGCGGCTGAAAAACTGTTTTTT. Its protein is CSARTGAAEKLFF. The variable domain in full, with the rest retrieved from reference TRBV29-1 and TRBJ1-4, is SAVISQKPSRDICQRGTSLTIQCQVDSQVTMMFWYRQQPGQSLTLIATANQGSEATYESGFVIDKFPISRPNLTFSTLTVSNMSPEDSSIYLCSARTGAAEKLFFGSGTQLSVL.

The chain carries TRBV28 and TRBJ2-5; 11 positions match TRBD2. Trimming at V came to 5 bases and at J to 5 bases, leaving 13 bases not matched to a gene. The CDR3 sequence is 17 residues long. Germline V lookup: CDR1 MDHEN, CDR2 SYDVKM. Here the CDR3 reads CASSPGLAALSGETQYF. DNA of the CDR3: TGTGCCAGCAGTCCGGGACTAGCGGCCCTAAGTGGGGAGACCCAGTACTTC.

This chain links TRBV27 with TRBJ2-3; 11 positions agree with TRBD2. Per the germline V gene, CDR1 is MNHEY and CDR2 is SMNVEV (reference sequence). This CDR3 has 18 residues. The V and J ends lost 1 base and 2 bases, in that order; junction bases with no gene match: 8. Here the CDR3 DNA reads TGTGCCAGCAGTTTATATTCTTTAGCGGGAGGGCCCACAGATACGCAGTATTTT. Translating it yields CASSLYSLAGGPTDTQYF.

The J gene is TRBJ1-1, the V gene TRBV18, with 8 bases identical to TRBD1. This CDR3 is built from 15 residues. Germline V lookup: CDR1 KGHSH, CDR2 LQKENI. Trimming took 5 bases from V and 1 from J; bases not matched to a gene: 6. Here the CDR3 DNA reads TGTGCCAGCTCAAGGACAGGGTGGTCGAACACTGAAGCTTTCTTT. Its translation is CASSRTGWSNTEAFF.

The chain joins TRBV5-1 to TRBJ1-6; D gene uncertain. V gave up 0 bases and J gave up 10 bases, with 11 bases separating them. The germline gives CDR1 SGHRS, CDR2 YFSETQ. This CDR3 region has 14 residues. CDR3 in DNA: TGCGCCAGCAGCTTGGGGACCGAGGTATCACCCCTCCACTTT. Its protein product is CASSLGTEVSPLHF. The variable domain in full, completed from reference TRBV5-1 and TRBJ1-6, reads KAGVTQTPRYLIKTRGQQVTLSCSPISGHRSVSWYQQTPGQGLQFLFEYFSETQRNKGNFPGRFSGRQFSNSRSEMNVSTLELGDSALYLCASSLGTEVSPLHFGNGTRLTVT.

The chain couples TRBV19 to TRBJ1-1; 9 bases match TRBD1. This CDR3 has 15 amino acids. CDR1 LNHDA and CDR2 SQIVND come from the germline V gene (reference sequence). The J segment lost 4 bases and the V segment lost 3 bases, leaving 6 bases of the junction unmatched. CDR3 DNA: TGTGCCAGTAGTATCGGGACAGGGAGTACCACTGAAGCTTTCTTT. This translates into CASSIGTGSTTEAFF.

This clone has only a few counts. The chain links TRBV6-5 to TRBJ1-3; D is ambiguous. The length of the CDR3 is 14 residues. Germline values: CDR1 MNHEY, CDR2 SVGAGI. V was pared by 6 bases and J by 2 bases, with 11 bases between. CDR3 nucleotides: TGTGCCAGCAGCGTTACCGGGACTGGAAACACCATATATTTT. Protein: CASSVTGTGNTIYF.